This is a list of T cell receptor beta chains from one sample in a study of blood T cell repertoires in COVID-19. Some clones are missing from TCRdb's copy, which holds only in-frame ones; the method was immunoSEQ multiplex PCR. The data contain roughly 400,000 clones, around nine tenths of them singletons. The sequenced sample was PBMCs or T cells enriched from blood (not recorded which). All receptors come from a woman aged 18-35 years who had been exposed to COVID-19. CDR3s include the opening cysteine and the closing phenylalanine or tryptophan. The D gene is left open where the match is weak. Size is stated for part of the rows, as once, few or many counts, or as a class when the clone is expanded.

cdr3_nt cdr3_aa cdr3_length d_call v_call clone_size j_call
TGTGCCAGCAGCCGGGACCCCGGGGGAGGCTACACCTTC CASSRDPGGGYTF 13 . TRBV7-8 . TRBJ1-2
TGCGCCAGCAGCCAAGGCCGAAGGGGGAATGAGCAGTTCTTC CASSQGRRGNEQFF 14 . TRBV4-1 . TRBJ2-1
TGTGCCACCAGACCCGAAACAGGGGGCAATCAGCCCCAGCATTTT CATRPETGGNQPQHF 15 TRBD1 TRBV18 . TRBJ1-5
TGCGCCAGCAGCCTCGGACAGGCCCTCTCCTACGAGCAGTACTTC CASSLGQALSYEQYF 15 TRBD1 TRBV5-1 . TRBJ2-7
TGTGCCAGCAGTTACTCTGGGGGACAAGGTTTATCTAGGCAGTACTTC CASSYSGGQGLSRQYF 16 . TRBV6-5 . TRBJ2-7
TGTGCCAGCAGTTCAAACAGCTTACTCACAGATACGCAGTATTTT CASSSNSLLTDTQYF 15 . TRBV28 . TRBJ2-3
TGTGCCAGCAGCCAAGAGACCGTCAGGGGCGGCTACACCTTC CASSQETVRGGYTF 14 . TRBV3-1/TRBV3-2 . TRBJ1-2
TGTGCCAGTAGTATACAAGGACTTCATGGCTACACCTTC CASSIQGLHGYTF 13 . TRBV19 . TRBJ1-2
TGTGCCACCAGTGGAGACCCGGGGACAGCTTATGGCTACACCTTC CATSGDPGTAYGYTF 15 TRBD1 TRBV24-1 few TRBJ1-2
TGTGCCAGCAGCCCCAGGACTAGCGGGGGGGATCTGGAGCAGTTCTTC CASSPRTSGGDLEQFF 16 TRBD2 TRBV11-2 . TRBJ2-1
TGTGCCAGCAGTTTATCGTCGGCAGGGGACTATGGCTACACCTTC CASSLSSAGDYGYTF 15 . TRBV27 . TRBJ1-2
TGCGCCAGCAGCGAATCTTTGGGACAGGGGCTCACTGAAGCTTTCTTT CASSESLGQGLTEAFF 16 TRBD1 TRBV5-1 . TRBJ1-1
TGTGCCTGGAGTGTACAGGGTGGTCGGCCCCAGCATTTT CAWSVQGGRPQHF 13 . TRBV30 . TRBJ1-5
TGTGCCAGCAGCTTAGTCAGTGACTATGGCTACACCTTC CASSLVSDYGYTF 13 . TRBV11-2 once TRBJ1-2
TGTGCCAGCAGGCCTCCTGGGGGCCTCTATGGCTACACCTTC CASRPPGGLYGYTF 14 . TRBV27 once TRBJ1-2